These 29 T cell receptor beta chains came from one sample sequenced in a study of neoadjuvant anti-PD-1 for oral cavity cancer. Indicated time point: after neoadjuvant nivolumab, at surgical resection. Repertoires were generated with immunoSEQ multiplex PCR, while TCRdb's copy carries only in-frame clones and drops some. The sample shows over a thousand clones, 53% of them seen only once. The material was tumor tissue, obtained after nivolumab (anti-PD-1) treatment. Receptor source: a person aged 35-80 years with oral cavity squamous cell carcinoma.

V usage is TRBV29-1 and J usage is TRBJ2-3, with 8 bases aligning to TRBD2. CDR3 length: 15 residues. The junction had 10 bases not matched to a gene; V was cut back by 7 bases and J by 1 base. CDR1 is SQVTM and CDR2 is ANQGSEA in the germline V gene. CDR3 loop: CSAGRAGAGTDTQYF. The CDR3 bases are TGCAGCGCCGGGCGAGCGGGAGCTGGCACAGATACGCAGTATTTT.

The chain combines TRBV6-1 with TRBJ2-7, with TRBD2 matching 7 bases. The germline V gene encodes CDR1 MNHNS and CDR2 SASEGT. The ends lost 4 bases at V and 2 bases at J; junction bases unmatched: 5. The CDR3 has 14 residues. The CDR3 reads CASSGGAGTYEQYF. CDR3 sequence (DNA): TGTGCCAGCAGTGGGGGAGCGGGGACCTACGAGCAGTACTTC.

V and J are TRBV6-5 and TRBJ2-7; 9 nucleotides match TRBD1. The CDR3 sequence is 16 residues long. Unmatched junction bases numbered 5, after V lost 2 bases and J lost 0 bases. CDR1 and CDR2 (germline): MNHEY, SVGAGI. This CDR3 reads CASSYGGTGSSYEQYF. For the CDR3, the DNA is TGTGCCAGCAGTTACGGCGGGACAGGGAGCTCCTACGAGCAGTACTTC.

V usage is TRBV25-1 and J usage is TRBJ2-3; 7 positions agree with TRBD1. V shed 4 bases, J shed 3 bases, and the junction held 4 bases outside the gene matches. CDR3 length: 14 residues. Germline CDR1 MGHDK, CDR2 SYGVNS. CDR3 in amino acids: CASSVTGATDTQYF. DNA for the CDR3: TGTGCCAGCAGTGTCACAGGGGCGACAGATACGCAGTATTTT.

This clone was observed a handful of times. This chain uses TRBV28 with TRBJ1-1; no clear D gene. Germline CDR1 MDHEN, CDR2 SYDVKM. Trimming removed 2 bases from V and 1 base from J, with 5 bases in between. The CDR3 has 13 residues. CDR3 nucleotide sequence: TGTGCCAGCAGTTTACAGTGGAACACTGAAGCTTTCTTT. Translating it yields CASSLQWNTEAFF. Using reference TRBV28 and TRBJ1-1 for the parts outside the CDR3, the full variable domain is DVKVTQSSRYLVKRTGEKVFLECVQDMDHENMFWYRQDPGLGLRLIYFSYDVKMKEKGDIPEGYSVSREKKERFSLILESASTNQTSMYLCASSLQWNTEAFFGQGTRLTVV.

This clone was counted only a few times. The CDR3 DNA is TGTGCCAGCAGCAAAAGGTTGCAGGGATCCTACAATGAGCAGTTCTTC. It specifies CASSKRLQGSYNEQFF. This chain uses TRBV21-1 with TRBJ2-1; TRBD1 is the table's D call and was not checked against the DNA. TRBV21-1 is a recognized pseudogene. The CDR3 length is 16 residues.

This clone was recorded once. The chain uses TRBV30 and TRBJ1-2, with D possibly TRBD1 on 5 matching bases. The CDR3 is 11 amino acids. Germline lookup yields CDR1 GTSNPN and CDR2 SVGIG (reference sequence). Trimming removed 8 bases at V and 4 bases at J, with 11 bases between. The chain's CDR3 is CAGAGLYGYTF. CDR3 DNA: TGTGCCGGAGCGGGACTCTATGGCTACACCTTC.

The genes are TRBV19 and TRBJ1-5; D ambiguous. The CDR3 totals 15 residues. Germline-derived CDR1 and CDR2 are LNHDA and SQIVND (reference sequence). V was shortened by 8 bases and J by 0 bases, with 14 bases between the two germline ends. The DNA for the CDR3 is TGTGCCAGTGGGAGGACGGTTAGTAGCAATCAGCCCCAGCATTTT. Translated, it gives CASGRTVSSNQPQHF.

CDR3 amino acids: CASSRQGYDTEAFF. CDR3 nucleotides: TGCGCCAGCAGTCGGCAGGGGTACGACACTGAAGCTTTCTTT. The rearrangement joins TRBV10-2 to TRBJ1-1; D possibly corresponds to TRBD1 (6 bases). Germline V gene data show CDR1 as WSHSY and CDR2 as SAAADI. CDR3 length: 14 amino acids. V lost 5 bases and J 3 bases, leaving 13 bases between the germline ends.

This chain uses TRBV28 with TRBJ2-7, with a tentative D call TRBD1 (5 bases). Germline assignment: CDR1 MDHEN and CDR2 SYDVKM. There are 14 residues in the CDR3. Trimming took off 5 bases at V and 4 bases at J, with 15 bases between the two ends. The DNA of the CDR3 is TGTGCCAGCAGTCAGGGAAAAATCGAGTACGAGCAGTACTTC. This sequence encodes CASSQGKIEYEQYF.

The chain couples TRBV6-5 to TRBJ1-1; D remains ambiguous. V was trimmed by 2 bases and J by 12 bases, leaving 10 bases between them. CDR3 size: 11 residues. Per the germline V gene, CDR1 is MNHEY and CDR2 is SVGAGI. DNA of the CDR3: TGTGCCAGCAGTTACCCCCCGGAGACTTTCTTT. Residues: CASSYPPETFF.

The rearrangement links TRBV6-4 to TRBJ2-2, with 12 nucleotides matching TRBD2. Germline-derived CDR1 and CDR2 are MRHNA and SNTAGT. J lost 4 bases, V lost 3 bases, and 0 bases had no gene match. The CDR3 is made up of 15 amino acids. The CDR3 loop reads CASSETSGSTGELFF. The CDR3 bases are TGTGCCAGCAGTGAGACTAGCGGGAGCACCGGGGAGCTGTTTTTT.

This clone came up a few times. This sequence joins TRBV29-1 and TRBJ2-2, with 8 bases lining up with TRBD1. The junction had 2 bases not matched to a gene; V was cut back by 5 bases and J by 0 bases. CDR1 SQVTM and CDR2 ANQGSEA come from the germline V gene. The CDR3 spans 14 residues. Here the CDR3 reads CSVRDRTNTGELFF. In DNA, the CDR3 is TGCAGCGTTAGGGACAGGACGAACACCGGGGAGCTGTTTTTT.

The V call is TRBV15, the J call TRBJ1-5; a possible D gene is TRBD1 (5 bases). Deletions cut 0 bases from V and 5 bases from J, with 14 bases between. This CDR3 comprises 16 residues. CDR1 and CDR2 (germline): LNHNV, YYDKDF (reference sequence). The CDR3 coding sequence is TGTGCCACCAGCAGAGATATGAGGGGTATGCATCAGCCCCAGCATTTT. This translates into CATSRDMRGMHQPQHF.

CDR3 nucleotide sequence: TGTGCCAGCAGTCTTCCGGGACCAGGACAAAAACTGTTTTTT. Protein sequence: CASSLPGPGQKLFF. The chain is built from TRBV28 and TRBJ1-4; possible D gene TRBD1, 5 bases. Trimming left V 5 bases short and J 9 bases short, with 16 bases between. CDR3 size: 14 residues. The germline V gene encodes CDR1 MDHEN and CDR2 SYDVKM.

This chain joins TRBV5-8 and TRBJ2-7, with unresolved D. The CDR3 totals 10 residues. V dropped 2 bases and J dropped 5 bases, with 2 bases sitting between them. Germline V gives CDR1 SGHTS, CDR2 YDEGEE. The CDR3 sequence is CASSFNEQYF. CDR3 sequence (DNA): TGTGCCAGCAGCTTTAACGAGCAGTACTTC.

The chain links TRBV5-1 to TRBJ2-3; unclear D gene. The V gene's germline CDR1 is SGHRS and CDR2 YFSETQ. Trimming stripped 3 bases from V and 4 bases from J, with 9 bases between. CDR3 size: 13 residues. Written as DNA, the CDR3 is TGCGCCAGCAGCTCCTCCAATCCAGATACGCAGTATTTT. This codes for CASSSSNPDTQYF.

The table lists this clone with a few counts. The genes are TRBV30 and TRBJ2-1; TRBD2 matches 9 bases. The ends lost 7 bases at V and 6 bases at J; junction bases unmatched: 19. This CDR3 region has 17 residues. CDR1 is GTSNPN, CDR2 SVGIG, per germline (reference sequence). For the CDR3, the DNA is TGTGCCTTCTCGAGCGTTATGACTAGCGGAAACCCCAATGAGCAGTTCTTC. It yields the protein CAFSSVMTSGNPNEQFF.

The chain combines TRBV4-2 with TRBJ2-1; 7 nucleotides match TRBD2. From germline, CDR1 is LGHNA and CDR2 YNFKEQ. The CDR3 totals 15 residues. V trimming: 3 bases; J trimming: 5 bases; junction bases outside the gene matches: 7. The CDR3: CASSQGLAEHNEQFF. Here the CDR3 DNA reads TGTGCCAGCAGCCAGGGCCTAGCGGAGCACAATGAGCAGTTCTTC.

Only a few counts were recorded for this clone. CDR3 nucleotides: TGTGCCAGCAGCCCGGATTTCAAGAACACTGAAGCTTTCTTT. It specifies CASSPDFKNTEAFF. This chain uses TRBV2 with TRBJ1-1; D unresolved. Looked up from germline, CDR1 is SNHLY and CDR2 is FYNNEI. The CDR3 spans 14 residues. V shed 6 bases and J shed 1 base, with 12 bases lying between them.

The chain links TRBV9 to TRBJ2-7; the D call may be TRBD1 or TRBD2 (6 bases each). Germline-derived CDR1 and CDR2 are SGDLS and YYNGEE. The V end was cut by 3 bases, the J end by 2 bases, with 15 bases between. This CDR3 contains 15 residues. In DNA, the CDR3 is TGTGCCAGCAGCGCCGGCGGAGGGGGTGCCTACGAGCAGTACTTC. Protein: CASSAGGGGAYEQYF.

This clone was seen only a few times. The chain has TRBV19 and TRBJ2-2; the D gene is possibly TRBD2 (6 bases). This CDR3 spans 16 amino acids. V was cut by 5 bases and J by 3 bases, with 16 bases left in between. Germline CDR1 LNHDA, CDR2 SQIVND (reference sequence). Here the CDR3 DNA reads TGTGCCAGTAGTTCAGGGAGGACGAGGGACACCGGGGAGCTGTTTTTT. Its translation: CASSSGRTRDTGELFF. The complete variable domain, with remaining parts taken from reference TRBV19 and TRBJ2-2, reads DGGITQSPKYLFRKEGQNVTLSCEQNLNHDAMYWYRQDPGQGLRLIYYSQIVNDFQKGDIAEGYSVSREKKESFPLTVTSAQKNPTAFYLCASSSGRTRDTGELFFGEGSRLTVL.

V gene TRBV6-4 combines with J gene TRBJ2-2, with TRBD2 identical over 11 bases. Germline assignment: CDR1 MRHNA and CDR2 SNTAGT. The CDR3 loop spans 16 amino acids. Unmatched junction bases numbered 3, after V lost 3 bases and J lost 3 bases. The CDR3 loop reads CASSELAGVDTGELFF. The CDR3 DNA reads TGTGCCAGCAGTGAACTAGCGGGAGTCGACACCGGGGAGCTGTTTTTT.

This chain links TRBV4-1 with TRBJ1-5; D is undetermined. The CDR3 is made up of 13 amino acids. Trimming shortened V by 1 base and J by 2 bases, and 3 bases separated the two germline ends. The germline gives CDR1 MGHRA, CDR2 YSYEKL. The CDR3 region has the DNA TGCGCCAGCAGCCAAGTACGCAATCAGCCCCAGCATTTT. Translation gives CASSQVRNQPQHF.

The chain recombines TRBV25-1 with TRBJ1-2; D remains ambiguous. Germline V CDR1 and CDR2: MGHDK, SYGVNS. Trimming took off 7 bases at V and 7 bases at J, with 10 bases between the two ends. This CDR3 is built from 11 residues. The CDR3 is CASNYGGGYTF. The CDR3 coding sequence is TGTGCCAGCAACTATGGCGGTGGCTACACCTTC.

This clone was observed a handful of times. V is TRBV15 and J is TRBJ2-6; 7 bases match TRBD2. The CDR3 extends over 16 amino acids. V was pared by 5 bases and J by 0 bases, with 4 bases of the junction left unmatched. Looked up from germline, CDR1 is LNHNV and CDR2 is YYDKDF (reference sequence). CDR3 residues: CATSRGESSGANVLTF. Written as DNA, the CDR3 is TGTGCCACCAGCCGGGGGGAAAGCTCTGGGGCCAACGTCCTGACTTTC.

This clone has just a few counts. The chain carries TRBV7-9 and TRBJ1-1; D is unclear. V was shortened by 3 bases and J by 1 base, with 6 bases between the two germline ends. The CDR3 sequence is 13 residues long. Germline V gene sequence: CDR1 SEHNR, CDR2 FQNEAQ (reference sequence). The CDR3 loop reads CASSFGENTEAFF. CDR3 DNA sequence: TGTGCCAGCAGCTTTGGGGAGAACACTGAAGCTTTCTTT.

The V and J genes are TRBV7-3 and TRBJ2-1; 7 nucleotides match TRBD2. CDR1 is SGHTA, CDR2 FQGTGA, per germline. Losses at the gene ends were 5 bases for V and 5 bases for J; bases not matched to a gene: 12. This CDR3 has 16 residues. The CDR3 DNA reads TGTGCCAGCAGCCCCGGCGGCGGGAGTGGCCACAATGAGCAGTTCTTC. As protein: CASSPGGGSGHNEQFF.

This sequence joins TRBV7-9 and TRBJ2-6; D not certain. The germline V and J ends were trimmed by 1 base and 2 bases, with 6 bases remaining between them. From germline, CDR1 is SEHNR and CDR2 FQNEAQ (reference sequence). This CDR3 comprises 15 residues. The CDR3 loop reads CASSLGATGANVLTF. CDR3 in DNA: TGTGCCAGCAGCTTAGGGGCGACTGGGGCCAACGTCCTGACTTTC.